A selection of T cell receptor beta chains follows, all from one sample in a study of blood T cell repertoires in COVID-19. Here immunoSEQ multiplex PCR was the method, and the copy in TCRdb shows in-frame clones only, minus some. The sample lists around 350,000 clones; around 87% were seen once. What was sequenced was peripheral blood. The receptor source for this set is a human donor in a cohort sampled during active COVID-19. The CDR3 runs from the conserved cysteine through the conserved F or W. The D gene is left open where the match is weak. The size entry is marked missing in some rows and otherwise reads once, few, many or a size class.

>TRBJ2-2|.|TRBV5-1|.
TGCGCCAGCAGCTTAGGGCAGGGGACCGGGGAGCTGTTTTTT
CASSLGQGTGELFF
>TRBJ2-1|once|TRBV2|TRBD2
TGTGCCAGCAGTGAAGGGGCGGGAGGGCCGTATCTGGGTGAGCAGTTCTTC
CASSEGAGGPYLGEQFF
>TRBJ1-3|.|TRBV7-9|.
TGTGCCAGCGATCCTCTGGGCCTCTCTGGAAACACCATATATTTT
CASDPLGLSGNTIYF
>TRBJ2-7|.|TRBV9|TRBD2
TGTGCCAGCAGCCCTCTTGGGACTAGCGGGTACGAGCAGTACTTC
CASSPLGTSGYEQYF
>TRBJ2-1|.|TRBV21-1|.
TGTGCCAGCAGCTCCAATGGGGGACAGGTCCCCAAAAACTACAATGAGCAGTTCTTC
CASSSNGGQVPKNYNEQFF
>TRBJ2-7|.|TRBV19|.
TGTGCCAGTAGTAGGAGGGGCGGGGAATCCTACGAGCAGTACTTC
CASSRRGGESYEQYF
>TRBJ1-2|.|TRBV19|.
TGTGCCAGTAGTATCGGTCCCCTGAATTTCGATGGCTACACCTTC
CASSIGPLNFDGYTF
>TRBJ2-3|.|TRBV6-6|.
TGTGCCAGCAGTTACCAAGTCAGGATAAGCACAGATACGCAGTATTTT
CASSYQVRISTDTQYF
>TRBJ1-1|.|TRBV6-2/TRBV6-3|.
TGTGCCAGCAGCATAAAAACCGGGACTACCACTGAAGCTTTCTTT
CASSIKTGTTTEAFF
>TRBJ2-7|.|TRBV5-1|TRBD1
TGCGCCAGCAGCTTGGCGGGACAGGGTGATTACGAGCAGTACTTC
CASSLAGQGDYEQYF
>TRBJ1-3|.|TRBV4-1|.
TGCGCCAGCAGCCAAGATCTGGGAGCGGGACAAAGGATTACTGGAAACACCATATATTTT
CASSQDLGAGQRITGNTIYF
>TRBJ1-1|.|TRBV11-2|.
TGTGCCAGCAGCACCATAAGCGGTCGGTCTGAAGCTTTCTTT
CASSTISGRSEAFF
>TRBJ2-1|.|TRBV5-6|TRBD2
TGTGCCAGCAGCTACTCAGGACTAGCGGGAGTCCACAATGAGCAGTTCTTC
CASSYSGLAGVHNEQFF
>TRBJ2-4|.|TRBV6-5|.
TGTGCCAGCAGGAGTCTAGCCAAAAACATTCAGTACTTC
CASRSLAKNIQYF
>TRBJ2-7|.|TRBV28|.
TGTGCCAGCAGTTTCGCGGCCCACGAGCAGTACTTC
CASSFAAHEQYF
>TRBJ2-2|.|TRBV29-1|TRBD1
TGCAGCGTTGTGGGACAGGTGAACACCGGGGAGCTGTTTTTT
CSVVGQVNTGELFF
>TRBJ2-7|few|TRBV7-9|TRBD2
TGTGCCAGCAGCTTAGGGAGCGGGGGCTACTACGAGCAGTACTTC
CASSLGSGGYYEQYF
>TRBJ1-2|once|TRBV5-1|TRBD1
TGCGCCAGCAGCCGAGACAGGGGGCGAGACTATGGCTACACCTTC
CASSRDRGRDYGYTF
>TRBJ2-7|.|TRBV30|TRBD2
TGTGCCTGGAGTGTACAGGCTAGCGGGAGCGAGCAGTACTTC
CAWSVQASGSEQYF
>TRBJ1-2|.|TRBV7-9|TRBD1
TGTGCCAGCAGCTTAGATTCCGACAGGGGGCGAGGCTACACCTTC
CASSLDSDRGRGYTF
>TRBJ2-7|.|TRBV18|.
TGTGCCAGCTCACCACCGACAGCCCTCTCCTACGAGCAGTACTTC
CASSPPTALSYEQYF
>TRBJ2-5|.|TRBV9|TRBD2
TGTGCCAGCAGCGTGGACCGGGGGGGTCTTTTCCAAGAGACCCAGTACTTC
CASSVDRGGLFQETQYF
>TRBJ2-3|.|TRBV19|.
TGTGCCAGTAGTGTGGGCTCGGGCACAGATACGCAGTATTTT
CASSVGSGTDTQYF
>TRBJ2-7|.|TRBV20-1|TRBD2
TGCAGTGCTTTCCTAGCGGGAGAGCAGTACTTC
CSAFLAGEQYF
>TRBJ2-1|.|TRBV5-1|TRBD2
TGCGCCAGCAGCTTACGGACTAGCGGGTTAGACAATGAGCAGTTCTTC
CASSLRTSGLDNEQFF
>TRBJ1-2|.|TRBV12-3/TRBV12-4|.
TGTGCCAGCAGTTTAAGGGGGGAGGGTGGCTACACTTTC
CASSLRGEGGYTF
>TRBJ2-1|.|TRBV15|.
TGTGCCACCAGCAGAGTCAGGGGTCCCTACAATGAGCAGTTCTTC
CATSRVRGPYNEQFF
>TRBJ1-2|.|TRBV7-9|TRBD1
TGTGCCAGCAGCATAGGACAGGAGTCTAACTATGGCTACACCTTC
CASSIGQESNYGYTF
>TRBJ1-1|few|TRBV7-9|TRBD1
TGTGCCAGCAGCTTCACAGGGGACACTGAAGCTTTCTTT
CASSFTGDTEAFF
>TRBJ2-7|.|TRBV4-1|.
TGCGCCAGCAGCCCCCAGGGGGAGGTCTACGAGCAGTACTTC
CASSPQGEVYEQYF
>TRBJ2-6|.|TRBV12-3/TRBV12-4|.
TGTGCCAGCACCAGGACTGGGGCCAACGTCCTGACTTTC
CASTRTGANVLTF
>TRBJ2-7|once|TRBV7-2|TRBD2
TGTGCCAGCAGCTTATGGACTAGCGCCGCCGAGCAGTACTTC
CASSLWTSAAEQYF
>TRBJ2-3|.|TRBV28|TRBD2
TGTGCCAGCAGTTTTGGAGCTAGCGGGAGCCCCGATACGCAGTATTTT
CASSFGASGSPDTQYF
>TRBJ1-2|.|TRBV15|.
TGTGCCACCAGCGAACTGGGGGACTTCTATGGCTACACCTTC
CATSELGDFYGYTF
>TRBJ2-6|.|TRBV7-2|.
TGTGCCGTAGAGCCAGGGGTGGGCCTTGGGGGGGCCAACGTCCTGACTTTC
CAVEPGVGLGGANVLTF
>TRBJ2-1|.|TRBV4-1|.
TGCGCCAGCGACACATTGGGGGGGCCCGAGCAGTTCTTC
CASDTLGGPEQFF
>TRBJ2-2|.|TRBV10-3|TRBD1
TGTGCCATCAGTGCCGACAGGGTGGGGAACACCGGGGAGCTGTTTTTT
CAISADRVGNTGELFF
>TRBJ1-1|.|TRBV12-3/TRBV12-4|.
TGTGCCAGCAGTTTAGCGGGGGGGACTGAAGCTTTCTTT
CASSLAGGTEAFF
>TRBJ2-1|.|TRBV7-2|TRBD2
TGTGCCAGCAGCTTTGCCAGGACCCTAGCGGGGGACAATGAGCAGTTCTTC
CASSFARTLAGDNEQFF
>TRBJ2-1|.|TRBV5-1|.
TGCGCCAGCAGCTTGATTGGGGGGAATGAGCAGTTCTTC
CASSLIGGNEQFF
>TRBJ2-7|.|TRBV27|.
TGTGCCAGCAGAAAGGAGTTCGGTGGAGCTAGAGGCGAGCAGTACTTC
CASRKEFGGARGEQYF
>TRBJ2-1|.|TRBV9|.
TGTGCCAGCAGCCCCAGGGGCGGTGCTCGGGGTCAACGCTCCTACAATGAGCAGTTCTTC
CASSPRGGARGQRSYNEQFF
>TRBJ2-1|.|TRBV12-3/TRBV12-4|.
TGTGCCAGCAGTCTGAGTAATGAGCAGTTCTTC
CASSLSNEQFF
>TRBJ1-3|.|TRBV6-6|TRBD1
TGTGCCAGCAGCCGACAGGGGTCCGGAAACACCATATATTTT
CASSRQGSGNTIYF
>TRBJ2-5|once|TRBV11-2|.
TGTGCCAGCAGCTTAGCCAGGGAAGGGACCCAGTACTTC
CASSLAREGTQYF
>TRBJ2-7|.|TRBV13|.
TGTGCCAGCAGCTTAGCCGGGACAGCGGGCGAGCAGTACTTC
CASSLAGTAGEQYF